The sequence of this T cell receptor (beta chain) was determined in a study of cytomegalovirus exposure and HLA in healthy donors. General observations from the study: Only CMV serostatus was available as immune exposure information. The productive fraction for most TCR beta V segments was about 87% or about 30% in an earlier analysis. Later findings reportedly placed an Asian-associated ancestry cluster below the roughly 690-donor mean for N-insertions.

Turning to this clone: What it recognizes is unknown.

60 Vbeta and 13 Jbeta primers were used in PCR. Only in-frame clones appear in the TCRdb table, and some are missing; sequencing was by immunoSEQ multiplex PCR. The sample consists of 200,000 to 250,000 clones, roughly 82% of them appearing once. Unmatched junction bases numbered 8, after V lost 4 bases and J lost 5 bases. CDR3 length equals 15 residues. CDR1 and CDR2 from the germline V gene are SGHTA and FQGTGA. The specimen was PBMCs. V usage is TRBV7-3 and J usage is TRBJ1-2; 9 bases fit TRBD1. This TCR came from a woman aged 40 to 50 in good health and CMV-seropositive. The CDR3 region is CASSYSGQGPYGYTF. CDR3 sequence (DNA): TGTGCCAGCAGCTATTCGGGACAGGGACCTTATGGCTACACCTTC. The full variable domain, completed using reference TRBV7-3 and TRBJ1-2, is GAGVSQTPSNKVTEKGKYVELRCDPISGHTALYWYRQSLGQGPEFLIYFQGTGAADDSGLPNDRFFAVRPEGSVSTLKIQRTERGDSAVYLCASSYSGQGPYGYTFGSGTRLTVV.